Below are 30 T cell receptor beta chains sequenced from a single sample in a study of response to subunit inactivated influenza vaccine. Via MiXCR, TCRdb re-called the RT-PCR reads, giving one row per CDR3 protein. The sample yields 550,000 to 800,000 distinct CDR3 sequences, around 13% seen once. This sample comprised PBMCs from blood, obtained 14 to 15 days before vaccination. The receptors originated from a man over 45 who received an inactivated influenza vaccine.

This clonotype was counted ten times or more. The gene calls are TRBV20-1 and TRBJ2-6; D is undetermined. V lost 0 bases and J 1 base, leaving 1 base between the germline ends. The CDR3 has 13 amino acids. Germline CDR1 and CDR2: DFQATT and SNEGSKA (reference sequence). The CDR3 DNA reads TGCAGTGCTAGAGATTCTGGGGCCAACGTCCTGACTTTC. The encoded protein is CSARDSGANVLTF.

V and J are TRBV6-1 and TRBJ1-2; 9 bases are shared with TRBD1. The CDR3 covers 16 residues. Trimming cost V 5 bases and J 8 bases; bases outside gene matches: 15. CDR1 is MNHNS, CDR2 SASEGT, per germline. The CDR3 bases are TGTGCCAGCAGTCAAAGGGCCGGGACAGGGTTCCGAGGCTACACCTTC. This sequence encodes CASSQRAGTGFRGYTF.

This clonotype was picked up a small number of times. V gene TRBV7-2 combines with J gene TRBJ1-5; 10 bases are a match to TRBD1. V shed 4 bases, J shed 7 bases, and the junction held 7 bases outside the gene matches. The CDR3 runs 15 residues. Germline V gene sequence: CDR1 SGHTA, CDR2 FQGNSA. The CDR3 loop is CASSSGQGELQPQHF. In DNA, the CDR3 is TGTGCCAGCAGCTCCGGACAGGGGGAGTTGCAGCCCCAGCATTTT.

The table lists this clonotype with a few counts. The rearrangement joins TRBV10-3 to TRBJ2-1, with D perhaps TRBD2 (5 bases). The germline V and J ends were trimmed by 11 bases and 0 bases, with 20 bases remaining between them. Germline CDR1 and CDR2: ENHRY and SYGVKD. The CDR3 is made up of 16 amino acids. CDR3 DNA: TGTGCCGCCTCCTCTCCGGCTGGAGGCTCCTACAATGAGCAGTTCTTC. Translation: CAASSPAGGSYNEQFF.

The V gene is TRBV29-1, the J gene TRBJ2-1; 9 nucleotides line up with TRBD1. Trimming at V came to 0 bases and at J to 2 bases, leaving 5 bases not matched to a gene. The CDR3 has 16 residues. CDR1 is SQVTM, CDR2 ANQGSEA, per germline. DNA for the CDR3: TGCAGCGTTGAAGATTGGGACAGGGTACCCTACAATGAGCAGTTCTTC. Amino acid sequence: CSVEDWDRVPYNEQFF.

The chain is built from TRBV7-2 and TRBJ2-1, with TRBD2 as a possible D gene (5 bases). There are 13 residues in the CDR3. Between the trimmed V and J ends, which lost 5 bases and 4 bases, there was a span of 9 bases. CDR1 and CDR2 (germline): SGHTA, FQGNSA. This CDR3 reads CASSPSLYNEQFF. Here the CDR3 DNA reads TGTGCCAGCAGCCCTAGCCTGTACAATGAGCAGTTCTTC. The whole variable domain, remainder taken from reference TRBV7-2 and TRBJ2-1, is GAGVSQSPSNKVTEKGKDVELRCDPISGHTALYWYRQSLGQGLEFLIYFQGNSAPDKSGLPSDRFSAERTGGSVSTLTIQRTQQEDSAVYLCASSPSLYNEQFFGPGTRLTVL.

The J gene is TRBJ2-7, the V gene TRBV27, with 8 bases that match TRBD2. V shed 5 bases and J 3 bases; nucleotides not matched to a gene: 9. The germline V gene has CDR1 MNHEY and CDR2 SMNVEV (reference sequence). The CDR3 length is 15 residues. CDR3 DNA sequence: TGTGCCAGCAGTCCAAGCGTTAGCGGGAACTACGAGCAGTACTTC. It is translated as CASSPSVSGNYEQYF.

This clonotype came up a few times. The chain combines TRBV28 with TRBJ1-3; tentatively, D is TRBD1 (5 bases). This CDR3 contains 17 residues. CDR1 is MDHEN and CDR2 is SYDVKM in the germline V gene. Trimming cost V 6 bases and J 3 bases, with 21 bases left between them. The CDR3 DNA reads TGTGCCAGCAGACCACCGGGACGGCGGACCCTTGGAAACACCATATATTTT. Residues: CASRPPGRRTLGNTIYF.

This clonotype turned up a few times. An end of the junction differs from the germline gene, which may be a read error. This sequence joins TRBV4-3 and TRBJ2-1, with D possibly called TRBD1 or TRBD2 (6 bases each). This CDR3 has 14 residues. The germline V gene encodes CDR1 LGHNA and CDR2 YSLEER. CDR3 bases: TGCGCCAGCAGCCAAGTTGTCGTCGGGGGCGGTCGGCTCTTC. The encoded protein is CASSQVVVGGGRLF.

The sample holds a few counts of this clonotype. The J gene is TRBJ2-1, the V gene TRBV2, with 11 bases lining up with TRBD1. The V segment lost 6 bases and the J segment 10 bases; nucleotides outside the gene matches: 11. CDR1 and CDR2 from the germline V gene are SNHLY and FYNNEI. The CDR3 sequence is 15 residues long. CDR3 nucleotides: TGTGCCAGCAGATCCGGGACAGGGGGACCGGGAGAGCAGTTCTTC. Amino acid sequence: CASRSGTGGPGEQFF.

This chain uses TRBV30 with TRBJ2-3, with TRBD2 matching over 14 bases. Looked up from germline, CDR1 is GTSNPN and CDR2 is SVGIG (reference sequence). This CDR3 region has 16 residues. Losses at the gene ends were 3 bases for V and 4 bases for J; bases not matched to a gene: 6. The CDR3: CAWRTGTSGGADTQYF. The CDR3 DNA follows: TGTGCCTGGAGAACCGGGACTAGCGGGGGAGCAGATACGCAGTATTTT.

This clonotype was picked up a small number of times. The chain has TRBV6-1 and TRBJ1-1; 8 bases are a match to TRBD1. V was clipped by 5 bases and J by 4 bases; unmatched bases: 3. This CDR3 region has 13 residues. The V gene's germline CDR1 is MNHNS and CDR2 SASEGT. This chain's CDR3 is CASSKTGGTEAFF. The DNA for the CDR3 is TGTGCCAGCAGTAAAACAGGGGGCACTGAAGCTTTCTTT.

The chain joins TRBV19 to TRBJ2-1; D remains ambiguous. The germline V gene has CDR1 LNHDA and CDR2 SQIVND (reference sequence). The length of the CDR3 is 13 residues. The V and J ends lost 4 bases and 7 bases respectively, with 11 bases between them. CDR3 residues: CASSTSRQNEQFF. Here the CDR3 DNA reads TGTGCCAGTAGTACTTCCCGGCAAAATGAGCAGTTCTTC.

This clonotype has only a few counts. The V gene is TRBV20-1, the J gene TRBJ2-1; 7 bases match TRBD2. J was trimmed by 2 bases and V by 3 bases; bases with no gene match: 13. The CDR3 has 17 residues. CDR1 is DFQATT, CDR2 SNEGSKA, per germline (reference sequence). The CDR3 loop reads CSARDTLGRETYNEQFF. DNA for the CDR3: TGCAGTGCTAGGGATACGTTAGGGCGGGAGACCTACAATGAGCAGTTCTTC.

This clonotype has at least ten counts. V and J are TRBV14 and TRBJ2-7; unclear D gene. The V and J ends lost 3 bases and 0 bases respectively, with 0 bases between them. This CDR3 contains 11 residues. Germline values: CDR1 SGHDN, CDR2 FVKESK. The CDR3 nucleotides are TGTGCCAGCAGCCACTCCTACGAGCAGTACTTC. This translates into CASSHSYEQYF.

This clonotype was counted only a few times. CDR3: CASSDRDREVGELFF. The DNA of the CDR3 is TGTGCCAGCAGTGACCGGGACAGGGAAGTCGGGGAGCTGTTTTTT. The chain is built from TRBV28 and TRBJ2-2; TRBD1 aligns across 9 bases. V was pared by 5 bases and J by 7 bases, with 8 bases of the junction left unmatched. Per germline, CDR1 MDHEN and CDR2 SYDVKM. The CDR3 spans 15 residues.

As regards this clonotype: The junction and the germline gene differ at one end; a read error may be behind it. This chain connects TRBV3-1 to TRBJ2-1; D unclear. Germline V gene data show CDR1 as LGHDT and CDR2 as YNNKEL (reference sequence). The CDR3 covers 15 residues. This CDR3 reads CASCQESPPYNEQFF. DNA of the CDR3: TGTGCCAGCTGCCAAGAGAGCCCCCCATACAATGAGCAGTTCTTC.

This clonotype was observed a handful of times. This sequence joins TRBV28 and TRBJ2-7; the D is unclear. Germline CDR1 and CDR2: MDHEN and SYDVKM. The CDR3 sequence is 17 residues long. V was trimmed by 4 bases and J by 2 bases, leaving 21 bases between them. CDR3 sequence (DNA): TGTGCCAGCAGTTCAGCGCAGATACGAGTCACCCCCTACGAGCAGTACTTC. It codes for CASSSAQIRVTPYEQYF.

With regard to this clonotype: A junction boundary mismatches the germline segment, possibly from a read error. The chain links TRBV6-5 to TRBJ1-6, with TRBD1 matching 8 bases. The germline CDR1 and CDR2 sequences are MNHEY and SVGAGI. The CDR3 has 15 residues. CDR3 protein: CASSDSGTGNSPLHF. DNA of the CDR3: TGTGCCAGCAGTGACTCCGGGACAGGAAATTCACCCCTCCACTTT.

This clonotype was detected only a few times. This chain connects TRBV7-2 to TRBJ2-7; tentative D call: TRBD2 (7 bases). V was cut by 5 bases and J by 2 bases, with 22 bases left in between. CDR1 and CDR2 from the germline V gene are SGHTA and FQGNSA. The CDR3 runs to 17 residues. In DNA form, the CDR3 reads TGTGCCAGCAGCCTTAGGGGGGAGGGAGGTAGGCCCTACGAGCAGTACTTC. This gives the protein CASSLRGEGGRPYEQYF.

The gene calls are TRBV19 and TRBJ1-1; 11 nucleotides align to TRBD1. Per germline, CDR1 LNHDA and CDR2 SQIVND (reference sequence). The trim removed 8 bases at V and 4 bases at J, leaving 12 bases unmatched. The CDR3 consists of 16 residues. The CDR3 DNA follows: TGTGCCAGTGGAATCGGGACAGGGGGTGAGGGCACTGAAGCTTTCTTT. Protein sequence: CASGIGTGGEGTEAFF.

This clonotype appeared a few times. The chain recombines TRBV9 with TRBJ2-3, with D unclear. The CDR3 length is 16 residues. Per the germline V gene, CDR1 is SGDLS and CDR2 is YYNGEE. Trimming cost V 2 bases and J 2 bases, with 15 bases left between them. The CDR3, as DNA: TGTGCCAGCAGCGTTCGTCCCGGCCAGCTCACAGATACGCAGTATTTT. Amino acid sequence: CASSVRPGQLTDTQYF.

This chain links TRBV20-1 with TRBJ2-7; the match to TRBD2 covers 8 bases. Trimming at V came to 1 base and at J to 2 bases, leaving 7 bases not matched to a gene. This CDR3 is built from 15 residues. CDR1 DFQATT and CDR2 SNEGSKA come from the germline V gene (reference sequence). The CDR3 sequence is CSARVLAGQTYEQYF. The CDR3, as DNA: TGCAGTGCTAGAGTTTTAGCGGGGCAAACCTACGAGCAGTACTTC.

Note on this clonotype: A read error may be the cause here, since a much bigger clone is one base away. CDR3 DNA: TGTGCCAGCAGCTTGGCGGGACAGAGATCCTACAATGAGCAGTTCTTC. Protein sequence: CASSLAGQRSYNEQFF. V gene TRBV5-6 combines with J gene TRBJ2-1, with 7 bases matching TRBD1. Germline values: CDR1 SGHDT, CDR2 YYEEEE. This CDR3 is 16 amino acids long. J gave up 1 base and V 0 bases, and 4 bases lay outside the gene matches.

CDR3 DNA sequence: TGTGCCAGCAGTTTTCAGGGCTGGGGGCGGGAGGACATTCAGTACTTC. Translated, it gives CASSFQGWGREDIQYF. The V call is TRBV28, the J call TRBJ2-4; 8 nucleotides line up with TRBD2. The germline V gene encodes CDR1 MDHEN and CDR2 SYDVKM. The CDR3 is 16 residues long. J gave up 8 bases and V 3 bases, and 12 bases lay outside the gene matches.

Comment on this clonotype: A much larger clone lies a single base off, so this may be a read error. V and J are TRBV3-1 and TRBJ1-6; D unresolved. Looked up from germline, CDR1 is LGHDT and CDR2 is YNNKEL (reference sequence). This CDR3 is 14 amino acids long. The CDR3 sequence: CDSSQDSYNSPLHF. In DNA, the CDR3 is TGTGACAGCAGCCAAGACTCCTATAATTCACCCCTCCACTTT.

CDR3 coding DNA: TGTGCCAGCAGCCCCGACAGGTGGTTCTCCTACGAGCAGTACTTC. Translating it yields CASSPDRWFSYEQYF. The rearrangement links TRBV7-2 to TRBJ2-7, with D perhaps TRBD1 (6 bases). V lost 5 bases to trimming and J lost 0 bases, with 14 bases between them. The CDR3 has 15 residues. Germline V lookup: CDR1 SGHTA, CDR2 FQGNSA.

A note on this clonotype: Germline and junction disagree at one end, which may indicate a read error. The chain recombines TRBV7-2 with TRBJ2-5; TRBD2 might be the D (5 bases). This CDR3 has 17 residues. Looked up from germline, CDR1 is SGHTA and CDR2 is FQGNSA. CDR3 sequence: CASRLALSRLSQETQYF. CDR3 DNA sequence: TGTGCCAGCCGCTTAGCGTTGTCCCGCCTAAGTCAAGAGACCCAGTACTTC.

This clonotype was detected only a few times. The chain couples TRBV12-3 or TRBV12-4 to TRBJ2-2; no definite D call. The V gene lost 9 bases and the J gene lost 6 bases, with 11 bases spanning the gap. The CDR3 length is 12 residues. The CDR3 sequence is CASMLLAGELFF. In DNA, the CDR3 is TGTGCCAGTATGCTTTTAGCCGGGGAGCTGTTTTTT.

The chain joins TRBV29-1 to TRBJ2-1; unclear D gene. The ends were cut back, 2 bases at V and 4 bases at J, with 6 bases in the middle. Per germline, CDR1 SQVTM and CDR2 ANQGSEA. There are 12 residues in the CDR3. CDR3 residues: CSVEPRYNEQFF. The DNA for the CDR3 is TGCAGCGTTGAACCCAGGTACAATGAGCAGTTCTTC.